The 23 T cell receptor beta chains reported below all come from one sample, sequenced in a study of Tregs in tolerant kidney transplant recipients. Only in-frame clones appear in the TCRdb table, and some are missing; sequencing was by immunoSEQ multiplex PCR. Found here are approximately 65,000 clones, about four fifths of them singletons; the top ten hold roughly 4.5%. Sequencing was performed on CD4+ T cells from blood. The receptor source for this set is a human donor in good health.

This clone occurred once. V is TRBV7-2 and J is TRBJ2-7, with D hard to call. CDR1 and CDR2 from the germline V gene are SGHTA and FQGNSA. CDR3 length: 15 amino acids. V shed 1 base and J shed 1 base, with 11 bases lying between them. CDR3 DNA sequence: TGTGCCAGCAGCTTAGATGCAGAAATTTCCTACGAGCAGTACTTC. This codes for CASSLDAEISYEQYF. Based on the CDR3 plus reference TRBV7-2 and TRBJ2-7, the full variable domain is GAGVSQSPSNKVTEKGKDVELRCDPISGHTALYWYRQSLGQGLEFLIYFQGNSAPDKSGLPSDRFSAERTGGSVSTLTIQRTQQEDSAVYLCASSLDAEISYEQYFGPGTRLTVT.

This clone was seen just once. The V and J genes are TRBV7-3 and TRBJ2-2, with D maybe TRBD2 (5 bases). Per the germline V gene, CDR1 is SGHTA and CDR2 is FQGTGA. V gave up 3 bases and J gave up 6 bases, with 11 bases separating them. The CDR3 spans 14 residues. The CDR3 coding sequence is TGTGCCAGCAGCTTGGCTAGCCGGGCCGGGGAGCTGTTTTTT. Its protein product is CASSLASRAGELFF.

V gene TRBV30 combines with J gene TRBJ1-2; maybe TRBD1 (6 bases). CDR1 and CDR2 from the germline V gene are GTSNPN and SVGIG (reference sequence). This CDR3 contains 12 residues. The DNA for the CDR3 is TGTGTTTGTTGGGGGCGTAGGTATGGCTACACCTTC. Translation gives CVCWGRRYGYTF.

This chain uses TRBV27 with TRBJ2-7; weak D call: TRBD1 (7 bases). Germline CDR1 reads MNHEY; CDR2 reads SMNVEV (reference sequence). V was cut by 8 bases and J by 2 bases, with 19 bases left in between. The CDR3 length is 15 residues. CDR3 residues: CASSLEEGAPYEQYF. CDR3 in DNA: TGTGCCAGCTCTTTGGAGGAGGGGGCTCCCTACGAGCAGTACTTC.

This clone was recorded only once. CDR3 coding DNA: TGTGCCAGCAGCTTAGGAGGGGGCGCGCGGACTGAAGCTTTCTTT. Translated: CASSLGGGARTEAFF. The chain recombines TRBV7-6 with TRBJ1-1, with 7 positions matching TRBD1. The CDR3 has 15 amino acids. CDR1 is SGHVS, CDR2 FNYEAQ, per germline. Trimming took 1 base from V and 5 from J; bases not matched to a gene: 7.

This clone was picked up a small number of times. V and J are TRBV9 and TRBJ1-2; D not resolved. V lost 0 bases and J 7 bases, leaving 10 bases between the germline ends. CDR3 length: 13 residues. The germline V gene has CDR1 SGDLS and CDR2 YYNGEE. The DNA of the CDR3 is TGTGCCAGCAGCGTAGGGACTGAGGTTGGCTACACCTTC. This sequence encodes CASSVGTEVGYTF.

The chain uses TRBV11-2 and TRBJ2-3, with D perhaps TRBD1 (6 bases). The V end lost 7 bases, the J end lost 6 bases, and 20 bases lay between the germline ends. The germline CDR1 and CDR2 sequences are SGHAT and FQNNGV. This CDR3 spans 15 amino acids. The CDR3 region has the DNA TGTGCCAGCACCCCGGACAGAGGACTCCGGGATACGCAGTATTTT. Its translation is CASTPDRGLRDTQYF.

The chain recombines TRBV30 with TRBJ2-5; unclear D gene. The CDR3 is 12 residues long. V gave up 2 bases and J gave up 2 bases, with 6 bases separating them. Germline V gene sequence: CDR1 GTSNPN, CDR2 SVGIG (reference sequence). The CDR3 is CAWSRSQETQYF. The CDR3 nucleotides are TGTGCCTGGAGTAGGTCTCAAGAGACCCAGTACTTC. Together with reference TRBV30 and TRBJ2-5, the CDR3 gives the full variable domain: SQTIHQWPATLVQPVGSPLSLECTVEGTSNPNLYWYRQAAGRGLQLLFYSVGIGQISSEVPQNLSASRPQDRQFILSSKKLLLSDSGFYLCAWSRSQETQYFGPGTRLLVL.

CDR3: CASSPKGGGLETQYF. CDR3 bases: TGTGCCAGCAGCCCAAAGGGAGGGGGCCTGGAGACCCAGTACTTC. This rearrangement joins TRBV5-4 to TRBJ2-5; D tentatively fits TRBD1 or TRBD2 (7 bases each). V was pared by 4 bases and J by 5 bases, with 18 bases between. Germline V CDR1 and CDR2: SGHNT, YYREEE (reference sequence). CDR3 length: 15 amino acids.

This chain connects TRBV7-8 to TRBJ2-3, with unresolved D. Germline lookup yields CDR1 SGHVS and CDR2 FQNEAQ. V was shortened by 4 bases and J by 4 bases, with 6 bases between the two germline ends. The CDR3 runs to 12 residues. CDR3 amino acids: CASSSRADTQYF. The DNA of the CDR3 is TGTGCCAGCAGCTCCCGTGCAGATACGCAGTATTTT. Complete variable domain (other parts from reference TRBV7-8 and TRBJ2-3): GAGVSQSPRYKVAKRGQDVALRCDPISGHVSLFWYQQALGQGPEFLTYFQNEAQLDKSGLPSDRFFAERPEGSVSTLKIQRTQQEDSAVYLCASSSRADTQYFGPGTRLTVL.

CDR3 amino acids: CASSSSTGGSEETQYF. CDR3 DNA: TGCGCCAGCAGCTCATCGACAGGGGGCTCGGAAGAGACCCAGTACTTC. V gene TRBV5-1 combines with J gene TRBJ2-5; TRBD1 agrees at 10 bases. J gave up 3 bases and V 3 bases, and 8 bases lay outside the gene matches. Germline assignment: CDR1 SGHRS and CDR2 YFSETQ. The CDR3 is 16 residues long.

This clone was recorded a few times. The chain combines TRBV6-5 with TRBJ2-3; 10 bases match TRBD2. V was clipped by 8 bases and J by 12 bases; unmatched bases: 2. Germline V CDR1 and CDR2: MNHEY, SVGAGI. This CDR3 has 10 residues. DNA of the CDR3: TGTGCCAGCCAGCGGGAGGGACAGTATTTT. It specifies CASQREGQYF.

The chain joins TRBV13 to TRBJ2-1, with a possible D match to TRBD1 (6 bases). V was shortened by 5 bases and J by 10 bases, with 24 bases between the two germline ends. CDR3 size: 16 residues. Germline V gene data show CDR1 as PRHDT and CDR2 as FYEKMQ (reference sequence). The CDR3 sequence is CASSQPMRGRSREQFF. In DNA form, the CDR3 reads TGTGCCAGCAGCCAACCAATGAGGGGGAGATCGCGGGAGCAGTTCTTC.

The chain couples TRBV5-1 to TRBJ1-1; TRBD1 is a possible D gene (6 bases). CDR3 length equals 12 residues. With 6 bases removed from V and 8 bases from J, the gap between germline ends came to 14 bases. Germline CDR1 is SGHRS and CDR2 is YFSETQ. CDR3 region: CASTRNQGEAFF. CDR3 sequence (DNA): TGCGCCAGCACCCGGAACCAGGGGGAAGCTTTCTTT.

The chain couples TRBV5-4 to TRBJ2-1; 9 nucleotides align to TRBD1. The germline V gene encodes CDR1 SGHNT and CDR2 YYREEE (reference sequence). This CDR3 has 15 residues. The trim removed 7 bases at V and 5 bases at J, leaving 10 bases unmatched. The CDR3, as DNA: TGTGCCAGCCGCCCTGGACAGGGGAGGGACAATGAGCAGTTCTTC. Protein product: CASRPGQGRDNEQFF.

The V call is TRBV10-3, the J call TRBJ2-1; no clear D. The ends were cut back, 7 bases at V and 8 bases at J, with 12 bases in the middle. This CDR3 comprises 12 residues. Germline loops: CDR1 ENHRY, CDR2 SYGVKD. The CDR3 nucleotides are TGTGCCATCAAGGGCGATCGGGATGAGCAGTTCTTC. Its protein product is CAIKGDRDEQFF.

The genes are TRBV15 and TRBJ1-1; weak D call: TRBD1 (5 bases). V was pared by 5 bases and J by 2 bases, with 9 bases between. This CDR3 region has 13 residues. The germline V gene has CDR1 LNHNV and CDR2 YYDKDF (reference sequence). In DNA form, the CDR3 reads TGTGCCACCAGCGGGGGACGAAACACTGAAGCTTTCTTT. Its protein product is CATSGGRNTEAFF.

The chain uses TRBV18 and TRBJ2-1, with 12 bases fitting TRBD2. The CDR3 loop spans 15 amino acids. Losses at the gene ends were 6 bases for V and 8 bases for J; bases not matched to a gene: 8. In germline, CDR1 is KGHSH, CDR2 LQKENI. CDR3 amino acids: CASSPVASGRDEQFF. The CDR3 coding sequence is TGTGCCAGCTCCCCCGTGGCTAGCGGGAGGGATGAGCAGTTCTTC.

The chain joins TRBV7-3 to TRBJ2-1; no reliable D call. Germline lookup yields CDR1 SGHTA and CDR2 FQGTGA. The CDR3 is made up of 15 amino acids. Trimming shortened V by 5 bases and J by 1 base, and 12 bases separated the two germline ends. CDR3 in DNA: TGTGCCAGCAGCCCTCAGGCTGTGTCCTACAATGAGCAGTTCTTC. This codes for CASSPQAVSYNEQFF.

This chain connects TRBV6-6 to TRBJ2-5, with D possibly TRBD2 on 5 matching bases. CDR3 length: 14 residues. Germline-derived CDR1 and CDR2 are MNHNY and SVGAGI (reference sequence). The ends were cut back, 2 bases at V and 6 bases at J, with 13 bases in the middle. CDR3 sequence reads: CASSYGGSVQTQYF. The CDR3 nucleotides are TGTGCCAGCAGTTACGGCGGTAGCGTGCAGACCCAGTACTTC.

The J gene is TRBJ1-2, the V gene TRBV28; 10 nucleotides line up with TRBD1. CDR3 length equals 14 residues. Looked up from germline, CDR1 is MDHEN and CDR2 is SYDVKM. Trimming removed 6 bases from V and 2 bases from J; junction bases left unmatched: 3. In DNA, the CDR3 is TGTGCCAGCAGGACAGGGGGCGCAAACTATGGCTACACCTTC. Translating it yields CASRTGGANYGYTF.

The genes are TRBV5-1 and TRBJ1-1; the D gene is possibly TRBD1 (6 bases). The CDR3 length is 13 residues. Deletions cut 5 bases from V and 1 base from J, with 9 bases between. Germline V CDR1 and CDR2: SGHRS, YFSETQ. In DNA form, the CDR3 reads TGCGCCAGCAGTGGGGGGCCGAACACTGAAGCTTTCTTT. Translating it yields CASSGGPNTEAFF.

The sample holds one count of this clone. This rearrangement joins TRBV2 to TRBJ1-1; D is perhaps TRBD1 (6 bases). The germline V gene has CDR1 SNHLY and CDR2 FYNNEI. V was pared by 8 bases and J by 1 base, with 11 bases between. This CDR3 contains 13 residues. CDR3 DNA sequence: TGTGCCAGCCAGTACAGGGAGAACACTGAAGCTTTCTTT. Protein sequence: CASQYRENTEAFF.